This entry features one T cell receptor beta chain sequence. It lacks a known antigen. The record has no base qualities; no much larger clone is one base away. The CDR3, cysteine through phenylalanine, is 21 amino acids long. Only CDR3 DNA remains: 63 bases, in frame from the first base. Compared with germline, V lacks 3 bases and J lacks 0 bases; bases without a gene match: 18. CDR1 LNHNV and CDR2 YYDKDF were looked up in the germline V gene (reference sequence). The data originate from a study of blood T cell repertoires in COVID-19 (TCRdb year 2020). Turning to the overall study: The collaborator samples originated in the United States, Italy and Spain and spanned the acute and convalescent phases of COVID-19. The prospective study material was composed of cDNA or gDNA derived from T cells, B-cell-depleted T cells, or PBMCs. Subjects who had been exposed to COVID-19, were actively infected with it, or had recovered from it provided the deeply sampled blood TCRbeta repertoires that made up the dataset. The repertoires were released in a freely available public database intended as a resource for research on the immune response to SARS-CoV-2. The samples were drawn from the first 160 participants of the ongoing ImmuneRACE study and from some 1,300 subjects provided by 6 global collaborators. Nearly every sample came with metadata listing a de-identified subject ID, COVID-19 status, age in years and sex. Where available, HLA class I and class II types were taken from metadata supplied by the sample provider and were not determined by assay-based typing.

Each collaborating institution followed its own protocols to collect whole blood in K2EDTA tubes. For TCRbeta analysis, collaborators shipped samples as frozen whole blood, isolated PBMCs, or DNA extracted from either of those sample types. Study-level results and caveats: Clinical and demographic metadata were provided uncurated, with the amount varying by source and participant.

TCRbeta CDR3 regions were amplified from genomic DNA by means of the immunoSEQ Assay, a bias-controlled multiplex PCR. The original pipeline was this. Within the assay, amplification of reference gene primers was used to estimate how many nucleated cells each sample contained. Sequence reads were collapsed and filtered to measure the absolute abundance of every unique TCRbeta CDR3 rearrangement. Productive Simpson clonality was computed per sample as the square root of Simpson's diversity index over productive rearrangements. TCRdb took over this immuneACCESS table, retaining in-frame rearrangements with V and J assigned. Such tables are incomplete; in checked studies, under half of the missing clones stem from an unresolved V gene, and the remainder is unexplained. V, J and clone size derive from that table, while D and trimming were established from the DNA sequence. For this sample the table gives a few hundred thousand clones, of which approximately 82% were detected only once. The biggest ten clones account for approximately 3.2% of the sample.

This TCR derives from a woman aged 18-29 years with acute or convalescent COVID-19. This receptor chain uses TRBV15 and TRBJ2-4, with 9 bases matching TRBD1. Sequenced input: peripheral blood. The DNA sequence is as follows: TGTGCCACCAGCAGTGACAGGGGGGATATTGTTAGGGGTCCAGCCAAAAACATTCAGTACTTC. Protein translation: CATSSDRGDIVRGPAKNIQYF.